One sample yielded the 7 T cell receptor beta chains listed below, sequenced in a study of cytomegalovirus exposure and HLA in healthy donors (dated 2017 in TCRdb). Libraries came from the immunoSEQ multiplex PCR assay. For the multiplex PCR, a mixture combining 60 forward primers for TCR Vbeta segments and 13 reverse primers for TCR Jbeta segments was used. TCRdb obtained this table from immuneACCESS and retained in-frame rearrangements with V and J assigned. These tables miss some clones; where compared with another copy, unresolved V genes account for less than half of the shortfall, and the remainder is unexplained. This sample holds about 62,000 clones; around 80% were observed only once. The ten largest clonotypes hold under 3% of the sample. The sequenced sample consisted of PBMCs. The receptors stem from a woman under 40 in good health and CMV-seronegative.

The chain has TRBV15 and TRBJ2-1; D gene unclear. Germline lookup yields CDR1 LNHNV and CDR2 YYDKDF (reference sequence). V lost 1 base to trimming and J lost 0 bases, with 7 bases between them. The CDR3 is 15 amino acids. CDR3 residues: CATSRVTVSYNEQFF. The CDR3 nucleotides read TGTGCCACCAGCAGAGTCACGGTCTCCTACAATGAGCAGTTCTTC.

This chain links TRBV5-1 with TRBJ2-7, with D possibly matching TRBD1 (5 bases). This CDR3 spans 14 amino acids. CDR1 is SGHRS, CDR2 YFSETQ, per germline. Trimming took off 0 bases at V and 4 bases at J, with 11 bases between the two ends. This CDR3 is CASSLVGRAYEQYF. The CDR3 nucleotides are TGCGCCAGCAGCTTGGTGGGCAGGGCGTACGAGCAGTACTTC.

This chain joins TRBV28 and TRBJ2-7; 7 bases are a match to TRBD1. V shed 7 bases, J shed 3 bases, and the junction held 12 bases outside the gene matches. Germline V CDR1 and CDR2: MDHEN, SYDVKM. The CDR3 spans 15 residues. The CDR3 reads CASTLKGGPNYEQYF. The CDR3 DNA reads TGTGCCAGCACCCTGAAAGGGGGCCCCAACTACGAGCAGTACTTC.

V is TRBV5-4 and J is TRBJ2-5; unclear D gene. CDR1 is SGHNT, CDR2 YYREEE, per germline (reference sequence). V gave up 4 bases and J gave up 2 bases, with 9 bases separating them. The CDR3 is 13 amino acids. The CDR3 DNA follows: TGTGCCAGCAGCGCCGAGCTACAAGAGACCCAGTACTTC. Its translation is CASSAELQETQYF. The full variable domain, rest sourced from reference TRBV5-4 and TRBJ2-5, is ETGVTQSPTHLIKTRGQQVTLRCSSQSGHNTVSWYQQALGQGPQFIFQYYREEENGRGNFPPRFSGLQFPNYSSELNVNALELDDSALYLCASSAELQETQYFGPGTRLLVL.

The rearrangement uses TRBV29-1 and TRBJ2-5, with 7 bases aligning to TRBD1. CDR1 is SQVTM, CDR2 ANQGSEA, per germline. V was pared by 7 bases and J by 7 bases, with 12 bases of the junction left unmatched. This CDR3 comprises 13 residues. CDR3 region: CSALTGDQMTQYF. DNA for the CDR3: TGCAGCGCATTAACAGGGGACCAGATGACCCAGTACTTC.

The chain recombines TRBV10-3 with TRBJ1-2; no reliable D call. The CDR3 sequence is 15 residues long. From germline, CDR1 is ENHRY and CDR2 SYGVKD. V dropped 3 bases and J dropped 5 bases, with 16 bases sitting between them. This CDR3 is CAISESTRSIYGYTF. The CDR3 bases are TGTGCCATCAGTGAAAGTACTCGGAGTATTTATGGCTACACCTTC.

The J gene is TRBJ2-7, the V gene TRBV4-1; D might be TRBD1 (7 bases). The V gene's germline CDR1 is MGHRA and CDR2 YSYEKL. CDR3 length: 17 residues. Deletions cut 0 bases from V and 1 base from J, with 16 bases between. CDR3 bases: TGCGCCAGCAGCCAAGATCCCTCCAGGGGGGATTCCTACGAGCAGTACTTC. It encodes CASSQDPSRGDSYEQYF.